This T cell receptor beta chain was identified during a study of CD8+ T cells in alopecia areata. Study-level results: Especially in alopecia totalis/universalis, lesional scalp showed greater clonality than normal scalp did.

To note about this clone: Its specificity is unknown.

This sample's treatment: oral pan-JAK inhibitor, 5-10 mg twice daily. Peripheral blood and lesional scalp punch biopsies were taken from alopecia areata patients. A FACSAria was used to sort CD4+ and CD8+ T cells. These cells came from PBMCs. Trimming removed 0 bases at V and 8 bases at J, with 14 bases between. Germline lookup yields CDR1 SGHRS and CDR2 YFSETQ. The CDR3 runs 14 residues. cDNA prepared by RNA extraction and subsequent reverse transcription served as the template for sequencing. Here immunoSEQ multiplex PCR was the method, and the copy in TCRdb shows in-frame clones only, minus some. The repertoire holds about 210,000 clones, with under 70% as singletons.

The chain combines TRBV5-1 with TRBJ1-2, with D perhaps matching TRBD1 (6 bases). Here the sequenced sample was CD4+ T cells sorted from blood, taken at week 4, from a patient treated with tofacitinib. The receptor's source is a human donor with alopecia areata. CDR3 amino acids: CASSLGGAGAGYTF. For the CDR3, the DNA is TGCGCCAGCAGCTTGGGAGGGGCGGGGGCCGGCTACACCTTC.